This T cell receptor beta chain was sequenced during a study of blood T cell repertoires in COVID-19. About the research overall: T cells, B-cell-depleted T cells, or PBMCs provided the cDNA or gDNA that served as material.

Data came from immunoSEQ multiplex PCR; TCRdb stores just in-frame clones and leaves some out. The sample lists about 62,000 clones, 75% to 90% occurring once. Seattle-derived patients entered the study during active infection and were followed longitudinally. CDR3 length: 12 amino acids. Germline-derived CDR1 and CDR2 are SQVTM and ANQGSEA. V lost 5 bases to trimming and J lost 4 bases, with 10 bases between them. The receptor comes from a woman aged 60-70 years with COVID-19, enrolled during active disease. Source material: peripheral blood. The rearrangement uses TRBV29-1 and TRBJ2-3, with a possible D match to TRBD2 (6 bases). The CDR3 nucleotides read TGCAGCGTTTTATGGGGGGCAGATACGCAGTATTTT. Encoded protein: CSVLWGADTQYF.